The 13 T cell receptor beta chains below were found in one sample sequenced in a study of OX40 agonist ivuxolimab in advanced cancers. The table came from immunoSEQ multiplex PCR; TCRdb's copy has only in-frame clones and leaves some out. The table lists about 51,000 clones, roughly 84% of them singletons. The starting material was CD4+ or CD8+ T cells sorted from blood, obtained in a trial of the OX40 agonist ivuxolimab. The source is an adult with an advanced solid tumor such as melanoma, head and neck, liver or kidney cancer.

The chain recombines TRBV5-8 with TRBJ1-2, with D perhaps matching TRBD1 (5 bases). CDR3 size: 14 residues. Trimming removed 0 bases at V and 4 bases at J, with 10 bases between. CDR1 and CDR2 from the germline V gene are SGHTS and YDEGEE. The CDR3 spells CASSLGQGTYGYTF. In nucleotides, the CDR3 is TGTGCCAGCAGCTTGGGCCAGGGTACCTATGGCTACACCTTC.

The CDR3 protein is CASSSSTVSYEQYF. The CDR3 coding sequence is TGTGCCAGCAGCTCTTCGACAGTCTCCTACGAGCAGTACTTC. The chain links TRBV7-9 to TRBJ2-7; possible D gene TRBD1, 5 bases. The CDR3 runs 14 residues. CDR1 and CDR2 (germline): SEHNR, FQNEAQ (reference sequence). Between the trimmed V and J ends, which lost 4 bases and 0 bases, there was a span of 10 bases.

V gene TRBV27 combines with J gene TRBJ2-1, with 7 bases that match TRBD2. Germline-derived CDR1 and CDR2 are MNHEY and SMNVEV (reference sequence). The CDR3 is made up of 16 amino acids. Trimming at V came to 3 bases and at J to 5 bases, leaving 10 bases not matched to a gene. The CDR3 protein is CASSFINSGIHNEQFF. In DNA form, the CDR3 reads TGTGCCAGCAGTTTTATTAACAGCGGGATCCACAATGAGCAGTTCTTC.

This clone was seen once. The rearrangement joins TRBV5-1 to TRBJ1-5; a weak D match, TRBD1 (5 bases). V was pared by 3 bases and J by 0 bases, with 13 bases between. The CDR3 is 16 residues long. Germline V CDR1 and CDR2: SGHRS, YFSETQ. CDR3 loop: CASSSRGGDSNQPQHF. In nucleotides, the CDR3 is TGCGCCAGCAGCTCCCGGGGGGGAGATAGCAATCAGCCCCAGCATTTT.

The chain employs TRBV7-9 and TRBJ2-7; a weak D match, TRBD2 (6 bases). V was shortened by 5 bases and J by 2 bases, with 10 bases between the two germline ends. From germline, CDR1 is SEHNR and CDR2 FQNEAQ (reference sequence). The CDR3 extends over 13 amino acids. The CDR3 protein is CASSLGTAYEQYF. The CDR3 bases are TGTGCCAGCAGCCTGGGGACTGCCTACGAGCAGTACTTC.

CDR3 coding DNA: TGTGCCAGCAGCCTATCTGACACTGAAGCTTTCTTT. Protein product: CASSLSDTEAFF. The genes are TRBV7-2 and TRBJ1-1; D unresolved. Trimming left V 5 bases short and J 3 bases short, with 7 bases between. The CDR3 is made up of 12 amino acids. CDR1 and CDR2 (germline): SGHTA, FQGNSA.

The genes are TRBV7-6 and TRBJ2-7; 9 nucleotides line up with TRBD2. V shed 6 bases and J 5 bases; nucleotides not matched to a gene: 11. Per germline, CDR1 SGHVS and CDR2 FNYEAQ. The CDR3 is made up of 15 amino acids. The CDR3, as DNA: TGTGCCAGCAGGCTAGAGATAGCGGGGGCCAACGAGCAGTACTTC. It yields the protein CASRLEIAGANEQYF.

The genes are TRBV4-1 and TRBJ2-7, with no clear D. The CDR3 extends over 13 amino acids. CDR1 is MGHRA and CDR2 is YSYEKL in the germline V gene. V dropped 0 bases and J dropped 7 bases, with 10 bases sitting between them. The CDR3 protein is CASSQDGVGEQYF. CDR3 in DNA: TGCGCCAGCAGCCAAGATGGGGTGGGGGAGCAGTACTTC.

The chain has TRBV13 and TRBJ2-1; 11 bases align to TRBD2. The length of the CDR3 is 14 residues. V shed 6 bases, J shed 4 bases, and the junction held 2 bases outside the gene matches. Looked up from germline, CDR1 is PRHDT and CDR2 is FYEKMQ (reference sequence). In DNA, the CDR3 is TGTGCCAGCAGTGGGACTAGCGGATACAATGAGCAGTTCTTC. This codes for CASSGTSGYNEQFF.

This chain uses TRBV9 with TRBJ2-7; D might be TRBD1 (5 bases). The CDR3 has 14 amino acids. V was pared by 0 bases and J by 0 bases, with 7 bases between. Germline V lookup: CDR1 SGDLS, CDR2 YYNGEE. This CDR3 is CASSVGTNSYEQYF. CDR3 DNA: TGTGCCAGCAGCGTAGGGACAAACTCCTACGAGCAGTACTTC.

This chain uses TRBV27 with TRBJ2-5; 8 bases fit TRBD2. The better agreement between TRBJ2-7 and the DNA end casts doubt on the J call. The CDR3 runs to 13 residues. Germline values: CDR1 MNHEY, CDR2 SMNVEV (reference sequence). CDR3 residues: CASSLLAGTEQYF. The CDR3 DNA sequence: TGTGCCAGCAGTTTACTAGCGGGTACCGAGCAGTACTTC.

This rearrangement joins TRBV11-2 to TRBJ2-2; 8 nucleotides align to TRBD2. The CDR3 extends over 15 amino acids. CDR1 and CDR2 (germline): SGHAT, FQNNGV. J lost 6 bases, V lost 4 bases, and 7 bases had no gene match. The CDR3 nucleotides are TGTGCCAGCAGCTGGGCGGGGGGATCGGCCGGGGAGCTGTTTTTT. Amino acids: CASSWAGGSAGELFF.

This sequence joins TRBV7-6 and TRBJ2-3; D is possibly TRBD2 (6 bases). There are 15 residues in the CDR3. CDR1 is SGHVS, CDR2 FNYEAQ, per germline. V lost 4 bases and J 2 bases, leaving 13 bases between the germline ends. The CDR3 region is CASSSRDSYTDTQYF. CDR3 coding DNA: TGTGCCAGCAGCTCCCGGGACTCATACACAGATACGCAGTATTTT.